Listed here are 28 T cell receptor beta chains from one sample, sequenced in a study of blood T cell repertoires in COVID-19. Clones were read by immunoSEQ multiplex PCR, and TCRdb kept only the in-frame ones, dropping some. Counted here are 100,000 to 130,000 clones, around 83% occurring once; the ten biggest clones make up roughly 4.3%. The sequenced sample consisted of peripheral blood. These receptors originate from a man between 65 and 80 years old with acute or convalescent COVID-19.

The chain combines TRBV9 with TRBJ2-3; a possible D gene is TRBD2 (5 bases). Germline CDR1 is SGDLS and CDR2 is YYNGEE. The CDR3 covers 16 residues. V lost 4 bases, J lost 1 base, and 16 bases lay in between. CDR3 region: CASSLFGNWGTDTQYF. DNA for the CDR3: TGTGCCAGCAGCCTATTCGGGAATTGGGGCACAGATACGCAGTATTTT.

The genes are TRBV6-5 and TRBJ2-1; 7 bases agree with TRBD1. The V gene's germline CDR1 is MNHEY and CDR2 SVGAGI. After removal of 8 bases from V and 5 bases from J, the junction contained 6 bases not matched to a gene. The CDR3 is 13 amino acids. CDR3 nucleotide sequence: TGTGCCAGCGTCCGGCAGGGGGACAATGAGCAGTTCTTC. As protein: CASVRQGDNEQFF.

The chain couples TRBV4-1 to TRBJ2-1; TRBD1 matches at 8 bases. V lost 0 bases and J lost 3; bases outside the gene matches: 7. The CDR3 spans 17 residues. Per germline, CDR1 MGHRA and CDR2 YSYEKL. The CDR3 DNA follows: TGCGCCAGCAGCCAAGAAAGCCGGACAGGGTTCTACAATGAGCAGTTCTTC. Its translation: CASSQESRTGFYNEQFF.

This clone was seen just once. The chain links TRBV11-2 to TRBJ1-2; D is unclear. Trimming took 2 bases from V and 8 from J, leaving 18 bases between them. The CDR3 has 15 amino acids. Germline loops: CDR1 SGHAT, CDR2 FQNNGV. The CDR3 nucleotides read TGTGCCAGCAGCTTAAGTACCCTGGAACTGAGGGGCTACACCTTC. The encoded protein is CASSLSTLELRGYTF.

V gene TRBV4-1 combines with J gene TRBJ2-7; TRBD1 matches at 10 bases. The junction had 7 bases not matched to a gene; V was cut back by 4 bases and J by 1 base. Germline lookup yields CDR1 MGHRA and CDR2 YSYEKL. CDR3 size: 16 residues. CDR3 loop: CASSPSDRGRSYEQYF. The CDR3 coding sequence is TGCGCCAGCAGCCCCTCGGACAGGGGGAGGTCCTACGAGCAGTACTTC.

V is TRBV3-1 (or the pseudogene TRBV3-2) and J is TRBJ1-1; TRBD1 matches at 10 bases. The germline V gene encodes CDR1 LGHDT and CDR2 YNNKEL (reference sequence). V lost 3 bases to trimming and J lost 1 base; unmatched junction nucleotides: 8. This CDR3 comprises 17 residues. The CDR3: CASSQPGTGVSNTEAFF. In DNA, the CDR3 is TGTGCCAGCAGCCAGCCCGGGACAGGGGTGTCGAACACTGAAGCTTTCTTT.

The chain couples TRBV14 to TRBJ2-6; unclear D gene. The germline V and J ends were trimmed by 1 base and 2 bases, with 3 bases remaining between them. Germline V gene sequence: CDR1 SGHDN, CDR2 FVKESK. This CDR3 comprises 14 residues. DNA of the CDR3: TGTGCCAGCAGCCAAGGCGCTGGGGCCAACGTCCTGACTTTC. Residues: CASSQGAGANVLTF.

This rearrangement joins TRBV11-2 to TRBJ1-6, with D unclear. With 3 bases removed from V and 7 bases from J, the gap between germline ends came to 7 bases. CDR1 is SGHAT, CDR2 FQNNGV, per germline. The CDR3 has 13 residues. CDR3 sequence reads: CASSFGSNSPLHF. Here the CDR3 DNA reads TGTGCCAGCAGCTTCGGTTCCAATTCACCCCTCCACTTT. The full variable domain, rest sourced from reference TRBV11-2 and TRBJ1-6, is EAGVAQSPRYKIIEKRQSVAFWCNPISGHATLYWYQQILGQGPKLLIQFQNNGVVDDSQLPKDRFSAERLKGVDSTLKIQPAKLEDSAVYLCASSFGSNSPLHFGNGTRLTVT.

This rearrangement joins TRBV7-3 to TRBJ2-3; tentatively, D is TRBD1 (6 bases). The CDR3 length is 17 residues. Looked up from germline, CDR1 is SGHTA and CDR2 is FQGTGA. V was shortened by 5 bases and J by 6 bases, with 24 bases between the two germline ends. The CDR3 nucleotides are TGTGCCAGCAGCCGACTCGTTGGCAGGGGTCTTAGGGATACGCAGTATTTT. This gives the protein CASSRLVGRGLRDTQYF.

This clone showed up just a few times. V and J are TRBV19 and TRBJ2-4, with TRBD1 matching over 9 bases. V was clipped by 10 bases and J by 8 bases; unmatched bases: 9. CDR1 is LNHDA, CDR2 SQIVND, per germline (reference sequence). The CDR3 loop spans 13 amino acids. CDR3 loop: CATNDRGKDIQYF. CDR3 DNA sequence: TGTGCCACCAATGACAGGGGGAAGGACATTCAGTACTTC.

The chain couples TRBV9 to TRBJ2-3; D perhaps matches TRBD2 (7 bases). Trimming took 0 bases from V and 0 from J, leaving 20 bases between them. CDR1 and CDR2 (germline): SGDLS, YYNGEE. The CDR3 length is 19 residues. The CDR3 here is CASSVEGGFGGPSTDTQYF. CDR3 in DNA: TGTGCCAGCAGCGTAGAAGGTGGTTTCGGGGGGCCTAGCACAGATACGCAGTATTTT.

The chain uses TRBV4-1 and TRBJ1-6; 8 bases align to TRBD1. The CDR3 length is 16 residues. With V trimmed by 0 bases and J by 6 bases, 4 bases remained unmatched. Germline V CDR1 and CDR2: MGHRA, YSYEKL. CDR3 region: CASSQDATGGNSPLHF. CDR3 sequence (DNA): TGCGCCAGCAGCCAAGATGCAACAGGGGGTAATTCACCCCTCCACTTT.

This clone occurred a few times. The chain uses TRBV4-3 and TRBJ2-2; a possible D gene is TRBD1 (6 bases). The CDR3 spans 15 residues. Trimming shortened V by 0 bases and J by 9 bases, and 14 bases separated the two germline ends. The germline CDR1 and CDR2 sequences are LGHNA and YSLEER. The CDR3 spells CASSQDWSGGRELFF. In nucleotides, the CDR3 is TGCGCCAGCAGCCAAGATTGGAGTGGGGGCCGGGAGCTGTTTTTT.

The table lists this clone with a few counts. The chain uses TRBV13 and TRBJ1-5, with 7 positions matching TRBD1. With V trimmed by 0 bases and J by 6 bases, 2 bases remained unmatched. Germline CDR1 reads PRHDT; CDR2 reads FYEKMQ (reference sequence). The CDR3 runs to 14 residues. The CDR3 sequence: CASSLGGGGQPQHF. CDR3 nucleotides: TGTGCCAGCAGCTTAGGAGGGGGCGGTCAGCCCCAGCATTTT.

This clone came up a few times. The rearrangement uses TRBV18 and TRBJ2-3; 9 bases are a match to TRBD1. The trim removed 6 bases at V and 1 base at J, leaving 11 bases unmatched. The CDR3 covers 17 residues. Germline lookup yields CDR1 KGHSH and CDR2 LQKENI. The CDR3 loop is CASSPQPTGGRTDTQYF. DNA of the CDR3: TGTGCCAGCTCCCCCCAACCCACAGGGGGCCGCACAGATACGCAGTATTTT.

The chain uses TRBV10-1 and TRBJ1-1; maybe TRBD1 (6 bases). The V end lost 10 bases, the J end lost 4 bases, and 19 bases lay between the germline ends. The germline V gene encodes CDR1 WNHNN and CDR2 SYGVQD (reference sequence). The CDR3 consists of 14 residues. The CDR3 nucleotides read TGCGCCAACCCCGACAGGAAACGTTTCACTGAAGCTTTCTTT. This translates into CANPDRKRFTEAFF.

The chain has TRBV7-2 and TRBJ2-3, with TRBD2 identical over 8 bases. The CDR3 spans 17 residues. Germline V lookup: CDR1 SGHTA, CDR2 FQGNSA. The ends lost 5 bases at V and 0 bases at J; junction bases unmatched: 10. The CDR3 protein is CASSLGVAGISTDTQYF. CDR3 nucleotides: TGTGCCAGCAGCCTGGGGGTAGCGGGGATTAGCACAGATACGCAGTATTTT.

The chain uses TRBV19 and TRBJ2-3, with 7 bases fitting TRBD2. The V segment lost 1 base and the J segment 2 bases; nucleotides outside the gene matches: 3. Germline V CDR1 and CDR2: LNHDA, SQIVND (reference sequence). There are 15 residues in the CDR3. The CDR3 DNA follows: TGTGCCAGTAGTATAGGACTAGCCGTCACAGATACGCAGTATTTT. Translating gives CASSIGLAVTDTQYF.

The chain uses TRBV12-3 or TRBV12-4 and TRBJ2-3; D gene ambiguous. The CDR3 contains 13 residues. V was cut by 6 bases and J by 3 bases, with 10 bases left in between. CDR3 coding DNA: TGTGCCAGCAGCCGACTGAAGACAGATACGCAGTATTTT. Its translation: CASSRLKTDTQYF.

The chain carries TRBV9 and TRBJ1-5; 8 nucleotides line up with TRBD1. The V segment lost 4 bases and the J segment 4 bases; nucleotides outside the gene matches: 7. The CDR3 is 15 residues long. Germline V gene lookup returns CDR1 SGDLS and CDR2 YYNGEE. The CDR3 DNA sequence: TGTGCCAGCAGCATCGGGACAGGCCAAAATCAGCCCCAGCATTTT. It encodes CASSIGTGQNQPQHF.

V and J are TRBV29-1 and TRBJ1-1; no clear D. The germline CDR1 and CDR2 sequences are SQVTM and ANQGSEA. The CDR3 is 12 amino acids. Trimming left V 2 bases short and J 1 base short, with 5 bases between. The CDR3 coding sequence is TGCAGCGTTGAACAGGAGAACACTGAAGCTTTCTTT. Protein sequence: CSVEQENTEAFF.

The DNA of the CDR3 is TGTGCCAGCAGCCTCGACAGGGGTCAGGCAGATACGCAGTATTTT. Its translation is CASSLDRGQADTQYF. This sequence joins TRBV6-2 or TRBV6-3 and TRBJ2-3, with 8 bases that match TRBD1. The CDR3 is 15 amino acids. V shed 6 bases and J 4 bases; nucleotides not matched to a gene: 9. Germline V gene lookup returns CDR1 MNHEY and CDR2 SVGEGT.

This rearrangement joins TRBV5-6 to TRBJ2-7, with D possibly being TRBD2 (6 bases). The CDR3 contains 16 residues. Per germline, CDR1 SGHDT and CDR2 YYEEEE. Trimming took 2 bases from V and 0 from J, leaving 15 bases between them. The CDR3 DNA sequence: TGTGCCAGCAGCTTACCGGGACTTGGAGGCTCCTACGAGCAGTACTTC. Translated: CASSLPGLGGSYEQYF.

The chain links TRBV9 to TRBJ2-3; 9 nucleotides align to TRBD2. V lost 0 bases to trimming and J lost 2 bases; unmatched junction nucleotides: 4. Germline V lookup: CDR1 SGDLS, CDR2 YYNGEE. The length of the CDR3 is 16 residues. The CDR3 region has the DNA TGTGCCAGCAGCGTAGAAGCGGGGGGTTTCACAGATACGCAGTATTTT. Amino acids: CASSVEAGGFTDTQYF.

The J gene is TRBJ1-5, the V gene TRBV19, with TRBD1 as a possible D gene (5 bases). Looked up from germline, CDR1 is LNHDA and CDR2 is SQIVND (reference sequence). V lost 10 bases and J 1 base, leaving 14 bases between the germline ends. This CDR3 is built from 14 residues. The CDR3 nucleotides are TGTGCCACCAGGGCCTGGGCGAGCAATCAGCCCCAGCATTTT. Protein: CATRAWASNQPQHF.

V and J are TRBV9 and TRBJ1-6; the match to TRBD1 covers 7 bases. This CDR3 region has 14 residues. The V segment lost 6 bases and the J segment 10 bases; nucleotides outside the gene matches: 10. Per the germline V gene, CDR1 is SGDLS and CDR2 is YYNGEE. CDR3 in amino acids: CASNGDSSLSPLHF. CDR3 coding DNA: TGTGCCAGCAACGGGGACAGTTCTTTGTCACCCCTCCACTTT.

The CDR3 here is CASSGTGTGELFF. The CDR3 DNA sequence: TGTGCCAGCAGCGGGACAGGGACCGGGGAGCTGTTTTTT. The chain uses TRBV3-1 (or the pseudogene TRBV3-2) and TRBJ2-2; TRBD1 matches 9 bases. Germline assignment: CDR1 LGHDT and CDR2 YNNKEL (reference sequence). J was trimmed by 5 bases and V by 5 bases; bases with no gene match: 0. The CDR3 contains 13 residues.

CDR3 in amino acids: CASSSVDQPQHF. DNA of the CDR3: TGTGCCAGCAGTTCGGTGGATCAGCCCCAGCATTTT. The V gene is TRBV6-5, the J gene TRBJ1-5; D remains ambiguous. V lost 4 bases, J lost 5 bases, and 6 bases lay in between. Germline values: CDR1 MNHEY, CDR2 SVGAGI. The CDR3 covers 12 residues.